The 5 T cell receptor beta chains below come from one sample, sequenced in a study of vaccination and CD4 T cells after COVID-19. Which antigens these TCRs recognize remains unknown. An Oncomine TCR Beta short-read assay was used to sequence the DNA from cultured CD4+ T cells. TCRdb called the PCR reads again in MiXCR, with one record for every CDR3 protein. The sample carries some 10,000 distinct CDR3 sequences, 60% to 75% recorded once. The treatment denotes: 10-day PBMC culture with coronavirus spike peptide pools or control peptides (ViraFEST assay). From the unexposed donor, CD4+ T cells were collected ahead of the COVID-19 pandemic (2011-2018). The sequencing sample was made of CD4+ T cells from blood, cultured in vitro. These receptors all come from a human donor in good health.

This clonotype was seen just once. The chain carries TRBV10-3 and TRBJ2-7; D is perhaps TRBD1 or TRBD2 (6 bases each). V gave up 8 bases and J gave up 1 base, with 12 bases separating them. Germline CDR1 reads ENHRY; CDR2 reads SYGVKD. This CDR3 has 13 residues. The CDR3, as DNA: TGTGCCATCCGACAGGAGGGTTCCTACGAGCAGTACTTC. Protein product: CAIRQEGSYEQYF.

This clonotype was seen a single time. The chain uses TRBV6-1 and TRBJ2-7; TRBD1 matches 8 bases. The junction had 12 bases not matched to a gene; V was cut back by 6 bases and J by 5 bases. The CDR3 loop spans 15 amino acids. In germline, CDR1 is MNHNS, CDR2 SASEGT. The CDR3 reads CASSPVRTGWNEQYF. The DNA for the CDR3 is TGTGCCAGCAGCCCCGTCCGGACAGGGTGGAACGAGCAGTACTTC.

The CDR3 DNA reads as TGTGCCAGCAGCCCCCGGGACAGGGGGCGTTCTGGCTACACCTTC. Translation: CASSPRDRGRSGYTF. The J gene is TRBJ1-2, the V gene TRBV7-2; TRBD1 matches at 12 bases. Germline lookup yields CDR1 SGHTA and CDR2 FQGNSA. The CDR3 is made up of 15 amino acids. J gave up 7 bases and V 5 bases, and 8 bases lay outside the gene matches.

DNA for the CDR3: TGCAGTGTGAACAGGGGAGGCACTGAAGCTTTCTTT. Protein: CSVNRGGTEAFF. The rearrangement joins TRBV20-1 to TRBJ1-1; 7 bases map to TRBD1. CDR3 length: 12 residues. The V gene end was trimmed by 7 bases and the J gene end by 4 bases; junction bases not matched to a gene: 6. Germline CDR1 reads DFQATT; CDR2 reads SNEGSKA (reference sequence).

V gene TRBV12-3 or TRBV12-4 combines with J gene TRBJ2-5; maybe TRBD1 (6 bases). Trimming stripped 3 bases from V and 5 bases from J, with 13 bases between. The CDR3 has 14 amino acids. The CDR3 loop is CASSFGGARETQYF. In nucleotides, the CDR3 is TGTGCCAGCAGTTTTGGGGGCGCTCGGGAGACCCAGTACTTC.